This TCR beta chain was documented in a study of T cells in Graves' hyperthyroidism and ophthalmopathy. Notes on the study in general: The majority of expanded thyroid clonotypes above 0.001 also appeared in blood.

Per the germline V gene, CDR1 is MNHEY and CDR2 is SVGEGT. The CDR3 is 15 residues long. V was clipped by 6 bases and J by 3 bases; unmatched bases: 9. On this clonotype: Its specificity is not known.

RNA transcripts yielded amplified TCR beta CDR3 regions. With the HTBI primer set, the TCR CDR3 went through a first round of RT-PCR. Using its own MiXCR run on the multiplex PCR reads, TCRdb lists one record per CDR3 protein. This sample yields about 640,000 distinct CDR3 sequences, of which under 25% are seen a single time; under 35% belongs to the top ten. Material for sequencing was blood. The TCR originated in a young man with Graves' ophthalmopathy. The chain employs TRBV6-2 or TRBV6-3 and TRBJ2-7; TRBD2 agrees at 9 bases. The CDR3 bases are TGTGCCAGCAGCAGCGTATTAGCGGGAGACTACGAGCAGTACTTC. Translating it yields CASSSVLAGDYEQYF.